This paragraph covers one TCR beta chain sequence. Its specificity is unknown. This same CDR3 is encoded by further DNA sequences in the sample. Pooling covered second doses at about 4 or about 12 weeks. TCRdb's copy holds only in-frame clones and misses some; the assay was immunoSEQ multiplex PCR. Of 110,000 or so clones listed, more than 75% are singletons. The record originates from a study of T cell responses to AZD1222 COVID-19 vaccine. Study results and limitations: After two AZD1222 doses, spike-specific TCR breadth and depth rose versus day 0. Reportedly, nearly half the spike-specific TCRs target unmutated variant regions. Spike was spanned by vaccine-associated CD4 TCRs, with dominance at 160-218 and 743-854.

The CDR3 loop spans 14 amino acids. CDR1 is MNHEY, CDR2 SVGEGT, per germline. Trimming cost V 2 bases and J 2 bases, with 9 bases left between them. This receptor was taken from an adult who received the AZD1222 COVID-19 vaccine. V usage is TRBV6-2 or TRBV6-3 and J usage is TRBJ1-2; no clear D. This specimen was peripheral blood, taken 28 days after the second AZD1222 dose. The CDR3 loop reads CASSYGGGNYGYTF. The CDR3 DNA sequence: TGTGCCAGCAGTTACGGTGGAGGGAACTATGGCTACACCTTC.